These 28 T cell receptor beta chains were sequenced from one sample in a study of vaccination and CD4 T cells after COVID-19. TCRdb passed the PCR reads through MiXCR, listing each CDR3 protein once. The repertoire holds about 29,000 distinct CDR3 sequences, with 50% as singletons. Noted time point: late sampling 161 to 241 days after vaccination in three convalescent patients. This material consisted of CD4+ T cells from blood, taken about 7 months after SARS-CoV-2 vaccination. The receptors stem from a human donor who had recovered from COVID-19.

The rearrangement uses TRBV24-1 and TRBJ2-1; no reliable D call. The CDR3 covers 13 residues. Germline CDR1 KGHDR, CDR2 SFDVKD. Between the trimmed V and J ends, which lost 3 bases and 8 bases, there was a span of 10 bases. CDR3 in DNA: TGTGCCACCAGTGATAACACTGGGGATGAGCAGTTCTTC. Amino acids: CATSDNTGDEQFF.

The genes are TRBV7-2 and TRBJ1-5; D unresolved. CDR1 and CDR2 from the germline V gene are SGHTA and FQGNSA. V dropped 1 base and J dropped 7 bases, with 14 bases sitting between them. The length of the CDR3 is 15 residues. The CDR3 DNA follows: TGTGCCAGCAGCTTAGTTGGAGGCGCCGGGCAGCCCCAGCATTTT. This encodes CASSLVGGAGQPQHF.

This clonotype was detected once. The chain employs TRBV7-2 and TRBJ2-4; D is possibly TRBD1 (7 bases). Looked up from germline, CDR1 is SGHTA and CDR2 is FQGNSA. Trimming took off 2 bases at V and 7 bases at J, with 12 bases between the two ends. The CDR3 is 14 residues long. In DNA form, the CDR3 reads TGTGCCAGCAGCTTAACGGAGGGGGCGAACATTCAGTACTTC. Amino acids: CASSLTEGANIQYF.

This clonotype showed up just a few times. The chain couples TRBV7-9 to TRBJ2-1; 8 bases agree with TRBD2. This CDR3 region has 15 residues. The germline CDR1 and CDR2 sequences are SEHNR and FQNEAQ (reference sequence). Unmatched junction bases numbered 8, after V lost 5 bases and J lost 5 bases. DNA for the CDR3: TGTGCCAGCAGCCCGGGGGGGACTCGCAACAATGAGCAGTTCTTC. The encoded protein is CASSPGGTRNNEQFF.

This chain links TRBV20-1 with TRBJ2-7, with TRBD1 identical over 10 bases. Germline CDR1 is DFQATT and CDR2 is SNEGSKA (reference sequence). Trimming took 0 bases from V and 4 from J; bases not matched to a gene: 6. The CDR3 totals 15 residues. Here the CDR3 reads CSAREPGTGDYEQYF. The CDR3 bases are TGCAGTGCTAGAGAGCCTGGGACAGGGGATTACGAGCAGTACTTC.

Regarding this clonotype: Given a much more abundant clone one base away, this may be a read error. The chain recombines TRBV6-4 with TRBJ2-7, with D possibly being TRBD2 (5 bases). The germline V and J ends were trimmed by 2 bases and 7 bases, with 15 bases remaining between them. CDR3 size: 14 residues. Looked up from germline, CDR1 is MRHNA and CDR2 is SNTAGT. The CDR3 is CASSDGSSYNEQYF. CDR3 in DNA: TGTGCCAGCAGTGACGGGAGCTCCTACAATGAGCAGTACTTC.

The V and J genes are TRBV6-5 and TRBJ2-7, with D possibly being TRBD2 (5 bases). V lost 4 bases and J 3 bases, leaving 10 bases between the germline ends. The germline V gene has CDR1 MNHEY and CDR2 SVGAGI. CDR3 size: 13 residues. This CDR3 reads CASSSGNYYEQYF. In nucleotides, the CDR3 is TGTGCCAGCAGTTCGGGGAATTACTACGAGCAGTACTTC.

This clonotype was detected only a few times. The CDR3 DNA reads as TGTGCCAGCAGCTTAGTTATGCTATATGGCTACACCTTC. Its translation: CASSLVMLYGYTF. The V and J genes are TRBV7-2 and TRBJ1-2; D call uncertain. V was cut by 1 base and J by 5 bases, with 8 bases left in between. The germline CDR1 and CDR2 sequences are SGHTA and FQGNSA. This CDR3 has 13 residues.

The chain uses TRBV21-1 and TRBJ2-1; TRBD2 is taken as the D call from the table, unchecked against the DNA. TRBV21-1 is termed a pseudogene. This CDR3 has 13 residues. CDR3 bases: TGTGCCAGCAGCACTAGCGGGAGCAATGAGCAGTTCTTC. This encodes CASSTSGSNEQFF.

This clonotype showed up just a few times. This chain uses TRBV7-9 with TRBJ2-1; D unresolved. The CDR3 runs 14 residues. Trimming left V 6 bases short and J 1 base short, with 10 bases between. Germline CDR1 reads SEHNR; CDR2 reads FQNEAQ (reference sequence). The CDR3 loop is CASSQRTSYNEQFF. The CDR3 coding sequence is TGTGCCAGCAGTCAGCGTACTTCCTACAATGAGCAGTTCTTC.

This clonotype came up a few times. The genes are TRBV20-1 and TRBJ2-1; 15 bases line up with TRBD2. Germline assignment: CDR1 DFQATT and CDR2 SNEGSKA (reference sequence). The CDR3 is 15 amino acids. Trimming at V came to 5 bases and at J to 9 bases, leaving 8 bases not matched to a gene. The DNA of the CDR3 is TGCAGTGCTCCCCGGACTAGCGGGAGGGAGGGTGAGCAGTTCTTC. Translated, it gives CSAPRTSGREGEQFF.

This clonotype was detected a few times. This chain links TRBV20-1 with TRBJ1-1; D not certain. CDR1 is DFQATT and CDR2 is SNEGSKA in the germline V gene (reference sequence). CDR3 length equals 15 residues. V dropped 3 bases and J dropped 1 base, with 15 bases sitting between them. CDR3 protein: CSASGNFGENTEAFF. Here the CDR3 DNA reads TGCAGTGCTAGTGGGAATTTCGGGGAGAACACTGAAGCTTTCTTT.

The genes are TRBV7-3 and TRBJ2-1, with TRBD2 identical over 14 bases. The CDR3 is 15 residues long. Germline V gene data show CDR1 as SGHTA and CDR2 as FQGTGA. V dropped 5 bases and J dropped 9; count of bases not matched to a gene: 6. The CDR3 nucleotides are TGTGCCAGCAGCCCCGGGACTAGCGGGAGTAGTGAGCAGTTCTTC. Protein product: CASSPGTSGSSEQFF.

CDR3 bases: TGTGCCAGCAGCCGCCAGCCGGTGACTAGCGGGAGACGCTTGCAGGAGACCCAGTACTTC. Translating gives CASSRQPVTSGRRLQETQYF. The V and J genes are TRBV7-9 and TRBJ2-5, with 12 bases matching TRBD2. Trimming took 5 bases from V and 5 from J; bases not matched to a gene: 21. CDR1 and CDR2 (germline): SEHNR, FQNEAQ (reference sequence). The CDR3 covers 20 residues. Full variable domain (outside the CDR3, taken from reference TRBV7-9 and TRBJ2-5): DTGVSQNPRHKITKRGQNVTFRCDPISEHNRLYWYRQTLGQGPEFLTYFQNEAQLEKSRLLSDRFSAERPKGSFSTLEIQRTEQGDSAMYLCASSRQPVTSGRRLQETQYFGPGTRLLVL.

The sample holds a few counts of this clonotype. The CDR3 bases are TGTGCCAGCAGTCCCGCCAACAGGGGGTCCTACGAGCAGTACTTC. Its protein product is CASSPANRGSYEQYF. The chain recombines TRBV25-1 with TRBJ2-7; 8 positions match TRBD1. This CDR3 is built from 15 residues. V shed 5 bases and J 1 base; nucleotides not matched to a gene: 7. The V gene's germline CDR1 is MGHDK and CDR2 SYGVNS.

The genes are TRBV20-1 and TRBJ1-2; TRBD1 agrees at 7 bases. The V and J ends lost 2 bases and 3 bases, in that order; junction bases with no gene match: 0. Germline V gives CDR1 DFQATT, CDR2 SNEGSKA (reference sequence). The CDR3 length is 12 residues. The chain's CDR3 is CSARQGDYGYTF. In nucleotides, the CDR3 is TGCAGTGCTAGACAGGGGGACTATGGCTACACCTTC.

CDR3 protein: CASSQDRALAVYEQYF. CDR3 DNA sequence: TGTGCCAGCAGCCAAGATCGAGCCCTAGCGGTCTACGAGCAGTACTTC. The gene calls are TRBV14 and TRBJ2-7, with 7 bases identical to TRBD2. This CDR3 has 16 amino acids. J lost 3 bases, V lost 0 bases, and 8 bases had no gene match. Germline CDR1 SGHDN, CDR2 FVKESK.

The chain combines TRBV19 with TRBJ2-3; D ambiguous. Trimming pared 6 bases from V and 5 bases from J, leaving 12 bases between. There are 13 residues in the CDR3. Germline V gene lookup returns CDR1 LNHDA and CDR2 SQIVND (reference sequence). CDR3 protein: CASSEQGKDTQYF. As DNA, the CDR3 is TGTGCCAGTAGCGAACAAGGGAAAGATACGCAGTATTTT.

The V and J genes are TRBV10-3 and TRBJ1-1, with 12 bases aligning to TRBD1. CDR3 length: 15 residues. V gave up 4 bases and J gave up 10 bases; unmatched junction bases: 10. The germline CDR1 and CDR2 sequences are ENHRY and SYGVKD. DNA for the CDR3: TGTGCCATCAGTGCCGGGGGACAGGGGGCCGAAGGAGCTTTCTTT. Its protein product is CAISAGGQGAEGAFF.

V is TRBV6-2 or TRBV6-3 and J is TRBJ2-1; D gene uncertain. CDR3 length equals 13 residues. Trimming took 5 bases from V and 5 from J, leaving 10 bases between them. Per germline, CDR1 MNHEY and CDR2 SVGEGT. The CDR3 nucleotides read TGTGCCAGCAGTCAATACAGAAACAATGAGCAGTTCTTC. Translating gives CASSQYRNNEQFF.

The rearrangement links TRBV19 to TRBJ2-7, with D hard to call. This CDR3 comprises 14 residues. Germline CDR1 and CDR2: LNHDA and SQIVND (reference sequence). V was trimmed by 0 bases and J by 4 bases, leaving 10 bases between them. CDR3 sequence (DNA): TGTGCCAGTAGTATAGATGGCACAAGTTACGAGCAGTACTTC. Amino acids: CASSIDGTSYEQYF.

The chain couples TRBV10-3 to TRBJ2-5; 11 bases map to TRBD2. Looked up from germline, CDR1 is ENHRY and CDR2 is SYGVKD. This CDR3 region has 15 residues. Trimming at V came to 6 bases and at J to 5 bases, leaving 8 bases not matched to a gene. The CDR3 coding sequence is TGTGCCATCAGCCTATCACTAGCGGGAGATGAGACCCAGTACTTC. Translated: CAISLSLAGDETQYF.

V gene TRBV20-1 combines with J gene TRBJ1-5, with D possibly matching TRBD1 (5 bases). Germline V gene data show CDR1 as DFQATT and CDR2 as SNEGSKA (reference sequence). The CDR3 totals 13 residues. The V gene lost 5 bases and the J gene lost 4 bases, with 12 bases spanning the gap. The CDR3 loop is CSAVRDGNQPQHF. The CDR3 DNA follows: TGCAGTGCTGTCCGGGACGGAAATCAGCCCCAGCATTTT.

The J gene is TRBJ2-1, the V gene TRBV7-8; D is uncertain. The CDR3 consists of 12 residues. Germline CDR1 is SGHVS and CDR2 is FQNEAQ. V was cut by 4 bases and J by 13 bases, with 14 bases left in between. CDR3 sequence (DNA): TGTGCCAGCAGCTCTGACATAGAGGTTCAGTTCTTC. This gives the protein CASSSDIEVQFF.

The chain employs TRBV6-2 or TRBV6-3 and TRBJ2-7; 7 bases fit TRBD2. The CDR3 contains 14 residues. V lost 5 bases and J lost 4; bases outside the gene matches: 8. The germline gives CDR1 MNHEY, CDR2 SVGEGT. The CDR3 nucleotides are TGTGCCAGCAGTAAAGGAGGCGGGGGATACGAGCAGTACTTC. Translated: CASSKGGGGYEQYF.

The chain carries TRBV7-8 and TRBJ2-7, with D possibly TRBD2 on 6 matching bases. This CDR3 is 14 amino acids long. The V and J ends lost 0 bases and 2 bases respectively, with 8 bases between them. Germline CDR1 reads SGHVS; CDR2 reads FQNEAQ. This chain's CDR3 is CASSLAGEAYEQYF. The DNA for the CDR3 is TGTGCCAGCAGCTTAGCCGGGGAGGCCTACGAGCAGTACTTC.

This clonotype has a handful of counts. This CDR3 is CASSLRGVYEQYF. The CDR3 bases are TGTGCCAGCAGTCTCAGGGGGGTCTACGAGCAGTACTTC. The V and J genes are TRBV27 and TRBJ2-7, with TRBD1 as a possible D gene (7 bases). The CDR3 is 13 residues long. CDR1 and CDR2 from the germline V gene are MNHEY and SMNVEV (reference sequence). Trimming removed 5 bases from V and 3 bases from J, with 11 bases in between.

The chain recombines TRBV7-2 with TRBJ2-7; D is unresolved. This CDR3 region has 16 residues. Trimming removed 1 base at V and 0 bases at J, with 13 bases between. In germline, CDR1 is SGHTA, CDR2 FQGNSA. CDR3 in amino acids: CASSLGRDIPSYEQYF. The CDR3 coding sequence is TGTGCCAGCAGCTTAGGGCGAGACATTCCCTCCTACGAGCAGTACTTC.